The source of this T cell receptor beta chain is a study of shared clonotypes between healthy human individuals. For this clone: What it binds is unknown.

In the original analysis: ImmunoSEQ output held junction-only sequences without quality scores, so filtering differed. Sequencing used immunoSEQ multiplex PCR; TCRdb keeps in-frame clones, though not all of them. V, J and clone size are those of that table, while D and trimming were read from the DNA. This table has 2.3 million or so clones, 85% to 95% appearing once. The germline V gene encodes CDR1 SGHVS and CDR2 FQNEAQ. CDR3 size: 15 residues. J gave up 7 bases and V 3 bases, and 5 bases lay outside the gene matches. Study-level results: Clonotypes shared by all four sorted-subset donors had higher generation probabilities than non-shared clonotypes. Genetic and exposure-history diversity was limited by the small donor number.

The clonotype comes from a young man in good health. Some clones in this sample may be carry-over from other donors' samples. Sequencing used naive CD4+ T cells from PBMCs. As for subset: CD45RA+ positively selected. This chain connects TRBV7-8 to TRBJ1-4; 10 bases fit TRBD1. In nucleotides, the CDR3 is TGTGCCAGCAGCTTCCGGACAGGGGGAATTGAAAAACTGTTTTTT. As protein: CASSFRTGGIEKLFF.